This TCR beta chain was recovered during a study of a mutant IDH1 vaccine in newly diagnosed glioma. Findings of the study overall: It was over 85% of patients that developed vaccine-induced immune responses.

Time point defined: week 35, safety follow-up. Vaccination used 300 ug of mutant IDH1 20-mer peptide per dose, with topical imiquimod. Using immunoSEQ multiplex PCR, the repertoire was profiled, and TCRdb retains in-frame clones only, with some absent. The table shows 50,000 to 70,000 clones, with 74% occurring only once. Trimming cost V 5 bases and J 8 bases, with 24 bases left between them. The CDR3 extends over 17 amino acids. Germline assignment: CDR1 MGHRA and CDR2 YSYEKL. This clone was counted once. Its specificity is unknown. The clonotype originates from a man aged 45-60 years with glioma. The chain couples TRBV4-1 to TRBJ1-4; D is possibly TRBD1 (6 bases). The sequencing here drew on PBMCs, taken from a glioma patient whose treatment included an IDH1 peptide vaccine. CDR3 in DNA: TGCGCCAGCAGCAGAAGGGTTATTGGACAGCTAAACGAAAAACTGTTTTTT. This codes for CASSRRVIGQLNEKLFF.